These 21 T cell receptor beta chains were all obtained from the same sample, sequenced in a study of blood T cell repertoires in COVID-19. TCRdb's table, derived via immunoSEQ multiplex PCR, lists solely in-frame clones and lacks some. The table lists under 150,000 clones, about 85% of them singletons, with approximately 13% in the top ten. Source material: peripheral blood. These receptors came from a human donor in a cohort sampled during active COVID-19.

The chain has TRBV5-6 and TRBJ2-2, with a possible D match to TRBD2 (6 bases). Trimming stripped 6 bases from V and 3 bases from J, with 15 bases between. Germline V gene data show CDR1 as SGHDT and CDR2 as YYEEEE. The CDR3 totals 15 residues. For the CDR3, the DNA is TGTGCCAGCACTCTGGGGGGTGACCACACCGGGGAGCTGTTTTTT. Its translation: CASTLGGDHTGELFF.

For the CDR3, the DNA is TGCGCCAGCAGCCCGGGGGAAGGGAGCGAGCAGTACTTC. It encodes CASSPGEGSEQYF. The chain recombines TRBV5-1 with TRBJ2-7; weak D call: TRBD2 (6 bases). This CDR3 has 13 amino acids. Between the trimmed V and J ends, which lost 4 bases and 6 bases, there was a span of 14 bases. In germline, CDR1 is SGHRS, CDR2 YFSETQ.

V and J are TRBV19 and TRBJ2-7, with 7 bases aligning to TRBD2. CDR3 size: 14 residues. Germline CDR1 is LNHDA and CDR2 is SQIVND (reference sequence). J was trimmed by 6 bases and V by 7 bases; bases with no gene match: 12. The CDR3 DNA is TGTGCCAGTACCAAAGGTACTAGCGTAACCGAGCAGTACTTC. This translates into CASTKGTSVTEQYF.

The chain couples TRBV5-1 to TRBJ2-3; a possible D gene is TRBD2 (5 bases). The CDR3 is 13 residues long. The germline gives CDR1 SGHRS, CDR2 YFSETQ. The V end lost 6 bases, the J end lost 2 bases, and 10 bases lay between the germline ends. CDR3 residues: CASTEGFTDTQYF. For the CDR3, the DNA is TGCGCCAGCACTGAGGGTTTCACAGATACGCAGTATTTT.

The gene calls are TRBV4-1 and TRBJ2-3; D unclear. The ends were cut back, 5 bases at V and 4 bases at J, with 13 bases in the middle. The CDR3 totals 14 residues. Germline lookup yields CDR1 MGHRA and CDR2 YSYEKL. CDR3 sequence: CASSYEVVADTQYF. CDR3 DNA sequence: TGCGCCAGCAGCTACGAGGTAGTGGCAGATACGCAGTATTTT.

The V and J genes are TRBV28 and TRBJ2-2; D might be TRBD1 (7 bases). The germline V gene encodes CDR1 MDHEN and CDR2 SYDVKM. Trimming cost V 6 bases and J 6 bases, with 23 bases left between them. The CDR3 consists of 17 residues. DNA of the CDR3: TGTGCCAGCAGCCCCCCCAGACAGGGAGGAAGTCCCGGGGAGCTGTTTTTT. Its translation is CASSPPRQGGSPGELFF.

This chain links TRBV21-1 with TRBJ1-6. TRBV21-1 counts as a pseudogene. This CDR3 is built from 16 residues. In DNA, the CDR3 is TGTGCCAGCAGCGCCCAGGCCGGGAATTATAATTCACCCCTCCACTTT. Its protein is CASSAQAGNYNSPLHF.

The CDR3, as DNA: TGCGCCAGCAGCCAAAAGCCGGGACAGGCTTACGAGCAGTACTTC. It translates to CASSQKPGQAYEQYF. The V and J genes are TRBV4-1 and TRBJ2-7; the match to TRBD1 covers 8 bases. CDR1 and CDR2 from the germline V gene are MGHRA and YSYEKL. The trim removed 2 bases at V and 4 bases at J, leaving 7 bases unmatched. The CDR3 is made up of 15 amino acids.

This clone was observed a few times. V is TRBV19 and J is TRBJ1-2; unclear D gene. The length of the CDR3 is 14 residues. Germline loops: CDR1 LNHDA, CDR2 SQIVND (reference sequence). V lost 5 bases, J lost 4 bases, and 14 bases lay in between. The CDR3 protein is CASSLGAGSYGYTF. The CDR3 DNA sequence: TGTGCCAGTAGTCTAGGTGCGGGGAGCTATGGCTACACCTTC.

The rearrangement links TRBV3-1 (or the pseudogene TRBV3-2) to TRBJ1-5, with D perhaps TRBD1 (6 bases). The germline gives CDR1 LGHDT, CDR2 YNNKEL (reference sequence). CDR3 length equals 16 residues. Between the trimmed V and J ends, which lost 4 bases and 6 bases, there was a span of 19 bases. CDR3 amino acids: CASSPSGGRDSQPQHF. The CDR3 nucleotides are TGTGCCAGCAGCCCTTCGGGGGGGCGAGATAGTCAGCCCCAGCATTTT.

This chain connects TRBV12-3 or TRBV12-4 to TRBJ2-5; possibly TRBD1 for D (5 bases). Trimming removed 6 bases from V and 4 bases from J, with 12 bases in between. The CDR3 runs to 13 residues. CDR3 amino acids: CASRQGNGETQYF. As DNA, the CDR3 is TGTGCCAGCAGGCAGGGAAACGGAGAGACCCAGTACTTC.

The gene calls are TRBV6-4 and TRBJ1-1; D is possibly TRBD1 (5 bases). Trimming took off 5 bases at V and 1 base at J, with 11 bases between the two ends. Germline loops: CDR1 MRHNA, CDR2 SNTAGT. CDR3 size: 14 residues. The CDR3 reads CASSLSGGNTEAFF. In nucleotides, the CDR3 is TGTGCCAGCAGTCTCTCCGGGGGGAACACTGAAGCTTTCTTT.

This clone was picked up one time. The gene calls are TRBV29-1 and TRBJ2-7; D may be TRBD1 (6 bases). The CDR3 has 12 residues. Germline V CDR1 and CDR2: SQVTM, ANQGSEA. Trimming shortened V by 4 bases and J by 7 bases, and 14 bases separated the two germline ends. The CDR3 loop reads CSVVYRVGEQYF. CDR3 nucleotides: TGCAGCGTTGTTTACAGGGTGGGGGAGCAGTACTTC.

V is TRBV30 and J is TRBJ2-7, with TRBD1 matching over 10 bases. The CDR3 has 18 residues. CDR1 and CDR2 (germline): GTSNPN, SVGIG (reference sequence). V lost 4 bases and J lost 0; bases outside the gene matches: 15. The CDR3 protein is CAWMGSRQGARSSYEQYF. The CDR3, as DNA: TGTGCCTGGATGGGATCGAGACAGGGGGCAAGGAGCTCCTACGAGCAGTACTTC.

The chain employs TRBV6-1 and TRBJ2-1, with D unresolved. V lost 3 bases and J lost 5, with 11 bases in between. The germline gives CDR1 MNHNS, CDR2 SASEGT. This CDR3 comprises 14 residues. CDR3 loop: CASSDRLDNNEQFF. The CDR3 DNA reads TGTGCCAGCAGTGACAGGTTAGATAACAATGAGCAGTTCTTC.

Details on this clone: The sample contains more than one DNA sequence encoding this CDR3. The V and J genes are TRBV7-2 and TRBJ2-2; TRBD1 might be the D (6 bases). This CDR3 region has 13 residues. Germline CDR1 SGHTA, CDR2 FQGNSA. Trimming took 5 bases from V and 5 from J, leaving 9 bases between them. The CDR3 bases are TGTGCCAGCAGCGACAGGTCGACCGGGGAGCTGTTTTTT. As protein: CASSDRSTGELFF.

The rearrangement links TRBV27 to TRBJ2-1, with 12 positions matching TRBD2. Germline V gives CDR1 MNHEY, CDR2 SMNVEV (reference sequence). Unmatched junction bases numbered 7, after V lost 5 bases and J lost 5 bases. The CDR3 loop spans 16 amino acids. The DNA of the CDR3 is TGTGCCAGCAGTACCCCAGGACTAGCGGGGCACAATGAGCAGTTCTTC. Amino acids: CASSTPGLAGHNEQFF.

The chain employs TRBV7-2 and TRBJ1-1, with 8 bases identical to TRBD1. The CDR3 has 14 amino acids. V gave up 5 bases and J gave up 5 bases; unmatched junction bases: 7. Germline V gene lookup returns CDR1 SGHTA and CDR2 FQGNSA. CDR3 region: CASSPRQGWTEAFF. The CDR3 DNA follows: TGTGCCAGCAGCCCAAGACAGGGGTGGACTGAAGCTTTCTTT.

The chain is built from TRBV5-4 and TRBJ1-4; D is uncertain. Germline V CDR1 and CDR2: SGHNT, YYREEE (reference sequence). CDR3 length equals 13 residues. The V gene lost 0 bases and the J gene lost 4 bases, with 4 bases spanning the gap. The CDR3 region is CASSLALNEKLFF. The CDR3, as DNA: TGTGCCAGCAGCTTGGCTCTTAATGAAAAACTGTTTTTT. Together with reference TRBV5-4 and TRBJ1-4, the CDR3 gives the full variable domain: ETGVTQSPTHLIKTRGQQVTLRCSSQSGHNTVSWYQQALGQGPQFIFQYYREEENGRGNFPPRFSGLQFPNYSSELNVNALELDDSALYLCASSLALNEKLFFGSGTQLSVL.

The chain has TRBV10-3 and TRBJ2-1, with D perhaps matching TRBD2 (6 bases). With 9 bases removed from V and 0 bases from J, the gap between germline ends came to 12 bases. The CDR3 totals 14 residues. In germline, CDR1 is ENHRY, CDR2 SYGVKD. The CDR3 loop reads CAMGRGSSYNEQFF. For the CDR3, the DNA is TGTGCCATGGGACGGGGGAGCTCCTACAATGAGCAGTTCTTC.

This clone was detected only once. This chain's CDR3 is CASNQGPNTGELFF. The DNA of the CDR3 is TGCGCCAGCAACCAGGGCCCGAACACCGGGGAGCTGTTTTTT. V gene TRBV10-2 combines with J gene TRBJ2-2, with D perhaps TRBD1 (5 bases). Trimming pared 7 bases from V and 0 bases from J, leaving 9 bases between. The CDR3 sequence is 14 residues long. CDR1 is WSHSY, CDR2 SAAADI, per germline.